The following is a T cell receptor (beta chain) sequence with its context. Its target is not known. PBMCs came from less than 11 ml fresh peripheral blood. This sample was taken from a study of T cells in Graves' hyperthyroidism and ophthalmopathy. Findings and limits, study-wide: Stable hyperthyroidism was told apart from ophthalmopathy by a model built on 13 V-J features. Most thyroid-expanded clonotypes above 0.001 were also found in blood. The model foresaw ophthalmopathy a median roughly 6 months prior to onset.

TCR beta CDR3 regions were amplified from RNA. The study used the HTBI primer set for a first-round RT-PCR of the TCR CDR3. TCRdb re-called the multiplex PCR reads with MiXCR, one entry per CDR3 protein. The sample has over 150,000 distinct CDR3 sequences, less than 20% seen once. Trimming removed 8 bases from V and 5 bases from J, with 23 bases in between. The CDR3 extends over 15 amino acids. CDR1 DFQATT and CDR2 SNEGSKA come from the germline V gene (reference sequence). The sample comprised blood. The gene calls are TRBV20-1 and TRBJ2-3; maybe TRBD2 (8 bases). The sequence came from a woman aged 50 to 60 with Graves' hyperthyroidism. CDR3 nucleotide sequence: TGCAGTCCCAACCTACGTAGCGGGGACAGAGATACGCAGTATTTT. Protein: CSPNLRSGDRDTQYF.